A single sample gave rise to the 24 T cell receptor beta chains below, sequenced in a study of cytomegalovirus exposure and HLA in healthy donors. Profiled with immunoSEQ multiplex PCR; TCRdb holds only in-frame clones, not every one. The sample yields 190,000 or so clones, 84% seen once. The sequencing sample was made of PBMCs. These receptors all stem from a woman younger than 45 in good health and CMV-seropositive.

The chain recombines TRBV28 with TRBJ1-1; D not resolved. The V and J ends lost 8 bases and 8 bases respectively, with 12 bases between them. The V gene's germline CDR1 is MDHEN and CDR2 SYDVKM. The CDR3 is made up of 11 amino acids. The CDR3 region is CASPRGEEAFF. The CDR3 DNA is TGTGCCAGCCCTCGCGGGGAAGAAGCTTTCTTT.

CDR3 coding DNA: TGTGCCTGGAGTAAAGGGGGATCGCCTAACTATGGCTACACCTTC. It encodes CAWSKGGSPNYGYTF. This chain uses TRBV30 with TRBJ1-2, with D tentatively TRBD1 (6 bases). The CDR3 contains 15 residues. Germline CDR1 and CDR2: GTSNPN and SVGIG (reference sequence). The V and J ends lost 2 bases and 0 bases respectively, with 13 bases between them.

The chain carries TRBV19 and TRBJ1-5, with D perhaps matching TRBD1 (5 bases). The V gene lost 5 bases and the J gene lost 2 bases, with 13 bases spanning the gap. The CDR3 is 15 amino acids. Per the germline V gene, CDR1 is LNHDA and CDR2 is SQIVND (reference sequence). The CDR3 sequence is CASSGGSVGNQPQHF. The DNA of the CDR3 is TGTGCCAGTAGTGGGGGGTCTGTGGGCAATCAGCCCCAGCATTTT.

This chain uses TRBV5-1 with TRBJ2-5, with 7 nucleotides matching TRBD1. There are 15 residues in the CDR3. V was clipped by 0 bases and J by 1 base; unmatched bases: 3. Germline V CDR1 and CDR2: SGHRS, YFSETQ. CDR3 sequence reads: CASSLEGQTQETQYF. The CDR3 DNA is TGCGCCAGCAGCTTGGAGGGACAGACCCAAGAGACCCAGTACTTC.

This chain joins TRBV13 and TRBJ2-3, with a tentative D call TRBD2 (6 bases). The germline CDR1 and CDR2 sequences are PRHDT and FYEKMQ (reference sequence). The CDR3 length is 18 residues. Trimming pared 2 bases from V and 11 bases from J, leaving 29 bases between. CDR3 protein: CASSLRDFLLGGSRWQYF. The DNA of the CDR3 is TGTGCCAGCAGCTTAAGGGACTTCCTTTTGGGTGGTAGTCGTTGGCAGTATTTT. The variable domain in full, completed from reference TRBV13 and TRBJ2-3, reads AAGVIQSPRHLIKEKRETATLKCYPIPRHDTVYWYQQGPGQDPQFLISFYEKMQSDKGSIPDRFSAQQFSDYHSELNMSSLELGDSALYFCASSLRDFLLGGSRWQYFGPGTRLTVL.

The rearrangement uses TRBV11-2 and TRBJ2-7; a weak D match, TRBD2 (6 bases). This CDR3 has 15 amino acids. In germline, CDR1 is SGHAT, CDR2 FQNNGV. Between the trimmed V and J ends, which lost 0 bases and 5 bases, there was a span of 14 bases. CDR3 in amino acids: CASSLDAGSPNEQYF. In DNA form, the CDR3 reads TGTGCCAGCAGCTTAGATGCGGGATCCCCAAACGAGCAGTACTTC.

The chain carries TRBV2 and TRBJ2-7; 7 bases map to TRBD1. V lost 6 bases to trimming and J lost 3 bases; unmatched junction nucleotides: 11. Germline CDR1 reads SNHLY; CDR2 reads FYNNEI. The CDR3 has 15 amino acids. The CDR3 loop reads CASRGTTGIDYEQYF. CDR3 in DNA: TGTGCCAGCAGGGGAACGACAGGGATTGACTACGAGCAGTACTTC.

The V gene is TRBV2, the J gene TRBJ2-5, with 7 bases fitting TRBD1. CDR3 size: 11 residues. V was clipped by 9 bases and J by 5 bases; unmatched bases: 3. CDR1 and CDR2 from the germline V gene are SNHLY and FYNNEI. Here the CDR3 DNA reads TGTGCCAGGACAGGGCCGGAGACCCAGTACTTC. Amino acids: CARTGPETQYF.

The genes are TRBV6-5 and TRBJ1-5; a weak D match, TRBD1 (5 bases). V was pared by 5 bases and J by 7 bases, with 15 bases between. This CDR3 comprises 14 residues. CDR1 and CDR2 (germline): MNHEY, SVGAGI. CDR3 nucleotide sequence: TGTGCCAGCAGTACACGGGGGGTGGGCCAGCCCCAGCATTTT. It is translated as CASSTRGVGQPQHF.

V and J are TRBV19 and TRBJ2-1; the match to TRBD2 covers 8 bases. Per the germline V gene, CDR1 is LNHDA and CDR2 is SQIVND (reference sequence). This CDR3 has 15 amino acids. The trim removed 2 bases at V and 8 bases at J, leaving 8 bases unmatched. CDR3 DNA: TGTGCCAGTAGTATAAACGGGAGGGCCGGGGATGAGCAGTTCTTC. Its protein product is CASSINGRAGDEQFF.

J is TRBJ1-1 and V is TRBV29-1; D is ambiguous. This CDR3 region has 12 residues. The germline V and J ends were trimmed by 6 bases and 8 bases, with 16 bases remaining between them. Germline V gives CDR1 SQVTM, CDR2 ANQGSEA. The CDR3 spells CSVSPRREEAFF. CDR3 nucleotide sequence: TGCAGCGTCTCACCGAGACGGGAGGAAGCTTTCTTT.

The rearrangement joins TRBV5-1 to TRBJ1-5; D gene unclear. From germline, CDR1 is SGHRS and CDR2 YFSETQ. V dropped 0 bases and J dropped 4 bases, with 11 bases sitting between them. The CDR3 runs to 15 residues. The CDR3 reads CASSLETGINQPQHF. The CDR3 coding sequence is TGCGCCAGCAGCTTGGAAACCGGGATTAATCAGCCCCAGCATTTT.

At least ten counts were recorded for this clone. The chain joins TRBV19 to TRBJ2-1, with a possible D match to TRBD2 (5 bases). The CDR3 covers 13 residues. Trimming shortened V by 3 bases and J by 9 bases, and 12 bases separated the two germline ends. CDR1 is LNHDA and CDR2 is SQIVND in the germline V gene (reference sequence). Written as DNA, the CDR3 is TGTGCCAGTAGTATCCCCGGGGAAGGTGAGCAGTTCTTC. It yields the protein CASSIPGEGEQFF.

The chain has TRBV9 and TRBJ2-7; 9 positions agree with TRBD1. V lost 0 bases and J lost 3; bases outside the gene matches: 1. From germline, CDR1 is SGDLS and CDR2 YYNGEE. The CDR3 has 14 residues. This chain's CDR3 is CASSVGDRDYEQYF. DNA of the CDR3: TGTGCCAGCAGCGTAGGGGACAGGGACTACGAGCAGTACTTC.

The chain couples TRBV6-5 to TRBJ2-2; no clear D gene. V gave up 10 bases and J gave up 2 bases, with 8 bases separating them. The CDR3 is made up of 12 amino acids. CDR1 and CDR2 (germline): MNHEY, SVGAGI. The CDR3 DNA reads TGTGCCACAAGCGAAAACACCGGGGAGCTGTTTTTT. Protein sequence: CATSENTGELFF.

The chain links TRBV19 to TRBJ1-4, with 9 bases fitting TRBD1. Per germline, CDR1 LNHDA and CDR2 SQIVND (reference sequence). The trim removed 7 bases at V and 8 bases at J, leaving 8 bases unmatched. The CDR3 extends over 14 amino acids. CDR3 in amino acids: CASNPQGAGEKLFF. Written as DNA, the CDR3 is TGTGCCAGTAACCCACAGGGGGCCGGGGAAAAACTGTTTTTT.

In this sample, this clone turned up a few times. The V and J genes are TRBV2 and TRBJ1-2; 7 bases match TRBD1. The CDR3 spans 14 residues. In germline, CDR1 is SNHLY, CDR2 FYNNEI. Unmatched junction bases numbered 9, after V lost 6 bases and J lost 5 bases. CDR3 in amino acids: CASSRDREGYGYTF. DNA for the CDR3: TGTGCCAGCAGCCGGGACAGAGAGGGTTATGGCTACACCTTC.

The genes are TRBV29-1 and TRBJ2-1, with TRBD1 matching over 8 bases. J lost 15 bases, V lost 6 bases, and 16 bases had no gene match. The CDR3 extends over 13 amino acids. CDR1 is SQVTM, CDR2 ANQGSEA, per germline. The CDR3 region is CSVATLDRDIRFF. The CDR3 nucleotides read TGCAGCGTCGCTACCCTGGACAGGGACATCAGGTTCTTC.

The chain has TRBV28 and TRBJ1-5; 7 bases agree with TRBD1. With V trimmed by 2 bases and J by 0 bases, 7 bases remained unmatched. The CDR3 extends over 17 amino acids. The germline V gene has CDR1 MDHEN and CDR2 SYDVKM. The CDR3 spells CASSLIGDSNSNQPQHF. DNA of the CDR3: TGTGCCAGCAGTTTAATTGGGGACAGCAATAGCAATCAGCCCCAGCATTTT.

Only one count was recorded for this clone. The chain is built from TRBV4-2 and TRBJ1-1; no clear D. The germline V gene has CDR1 LGHNA and CDR2 YNFKEQ. Trimming took off 1 base at V and 0 bases at J, with 6 bases between the two ends. The CDR3 loop spans 14 amino acids. DNA for the CDR3: TGTGCCAGCAGCCAAGGGCAGTTGAACACTGAAGCTTTCTTT. As protein: CASSQGQLNTEAFF.

The chain joins TRBV7-8 to TRBJ2-1, with 7 positions matching TRBD2. The CDR3 runs 16 residues. The J segment lost 0 bases and the V segment lost 1 base, leaving 3 bases of the junction unmatched. The V gene's germline CDR1 is SGHVS and CDR2 FQNEAQ. The DNA for the CDR3 is TGTGCCAGCAGCTTAGTTGGCGGGGGCTCCTACAATGAGCAGTTCTTC. It specifies CASSLVGGGSYNEQFF.

The chain links TRBV9 to TRBJ1-5, with a tentative D call TRBD1 (6 bases). Trimming left V 0 bases short and J 4 bases short, with 11 bases between. The CDR3 is 15 residues long. Germline loops: CDR1 SGDLS, CDR2 YYNGEE. The CDR3 reads CASSVGGTPNQPQHF. The CDR3 DNA follows: TGTGCCAGCAGCGTAGGGGGGACACCGAATCAGCCCCAGCATTTT.

This clone was counted once. The chain links TRBV7-3 to TRBJ1-1; weak D call: TRBD1 (5 bases). This CDR3 spans 15 amino acids. Trimming removed 0 bases from V and 4 bases from J, with 12 bases in between. Germline V gene sequence: CDR1 SGHTA, CDR2 FQGTGA. CDR3 sequence reads: CASSLTGQGVTEAFF. Written as DNA, the CDR3 is TGTGCCAGCAGCTTAACAGGCCAGGGCGTCACTGAAGCTTTCTTT.

This chain uses TRBV5-1 with TRBJ2-5; TRBD2 matches 7 bases. The CDR3 length is 14 residues. V dropped 2 bases and J dropped 5; count of bases not matched to a gene: 6. From germline, CDR1 is SGHRS and CDR2 YFSETQ. For the CDR3, the DNA is TGCGCCAGCAGCTTCGCGGGGGTTAGGGAGACCCAGTACTTC. It codes for CASSFAGVRETQYF.